One sample yielded the 26 T cell receptor beta chains listed below, sequenced in a study of identical twins. TCRdb itself ran the 5' RACE reads through MiXCR, one entry per CDR3 protein. The sample records 200,000 to 250,000 distinct CDR3 sequences, under 8.5% being singletons. These data also featured in a second study, about T cells expressing NK-cell markers.

The sequencing sample was made of CD8+ T cells sorted from blood. The receptors derive from a woman aged 18-29 years in good health.

This clonotype appeared a few times. The V call is TRBV9, the J call TRBJ2-2, with D perhaps assigned TRBD1 or TRBD2 (6 bases each). The CDR3 contains 15 residues. The V end lost 0 bases, the J end lost 8 bases, and 14 bases lay between the germline ends. CDR1 SGDLS and CDR2 YYNGEE come from the germline V gene. The CDR3 nucleotides read TGTGCCAGCAGCGTAGAGCCGGGGGCTATAGGGGAGCTGTTTTTT. Amino acids: CASSVEPGAIGELFF. The whole variable domain, filled in from reference TRBV9 and TRBJ2-2, reads DSGVTQTPKHLITATGQRVTLRCSPRSGDLSVYWYQQSLDQGLQFLIQYYNGEERAKGNILERFSAQQFPDLHSELNLSSLELGDSALYFCASSVEPGAIGELFFGEGSRLTVL.

The table lists this clonotype with many counts. The chain couples TRBV29-1 to TRBJ2-1, with D possibly matching TRBD1 (5 bases). In germline, CDR1 is SQVTM, CDR2 ANQGSEA. The V end lost 0 bases, the J end lost 6 bases, and 15 bases lay between the germline ends. CDR3 length: 15 residues. CDR3 DNA: TGCAGCGTTGAAGACCCCGTCGCAGGGTTCAATGAGCAGTTCTTC. Protein sequence: CSVEDPVAGFNEQFF.

This clonotype was seen at least ten times. The J gene is TRBJ2-3, the V gene TRBV9, with a weak D call TRBD1 (6 bases). This CDR3 has 14 amino acids. Germline CDR1 reads SGDLS; CDR2 reads YYNGEE. The V end was cut by 7 bases, the J end by 6 bases, with 18 bases between. CDR3 in DNA: TGTGCCAGCGAGGGGGAAGGCCCCAGGGATACGCAGTATTTT. This gives the protein CASEGEGPRDTQYF. Using reference TRBV9 and TRBJ2-3 for the parts outside the CDR3, the full variable domain is DSGVTQTPKHLITATGQRVTLRCSPRSGDLSVYWYQQSLDQGLQFLIQYYNGEERAKGNILERFSAQQFPDLHSELNLSSLELGDSALYFCASEGEGPRDTQYFGPGTRLTVL.

This clonotype appeared a few times. This chain joins TRBV27 and TRBJ1-5, with a possible D match to TRBD1 (6 bases). This CDR3 has 14 residues. Germline values: CDR1 MNHEY, CDR2 SMNVEV (reference sequence). Deletions cut 5 bases from V and 7 bases from J, with 15 bases between. CDR3 nucleotides: TGTGCCAGCAGTCCACAGGGATTTTCGCAGCCCCAGCATTTT. Protein sequence: CASSPQGFSQPQHF.

The table lists this clonotype with a few counts. V usage is TRBV2 and J usage is TRBJ2-5, with D possibly being TRBD1 (6 bases). Trimming shortened V by 4 bases and J by 4 bases, and 16 bases separated the two germline ends. The CDR3 sequence is 15 residues long. Germline assignment: CDR1 SNHLY and CDR2 FYNNEI. In DNA, the CDR3 is TGTGCCAGCAGTGGGGGGCCGGGTCGGCCAGAGACCCAGTACTTC. This encodes CASSGGPGRPETQYF.

In its sample, this clonotype was seen a few times. J is TRBJ1-2 and V is TRBV6-2 or TRBV6-3; D gene ambiguous. This CDR3 has 14 residues. Germline lookup yields CDR1 MNHEY and CDR2 SVGEGT. Trimming stripped 6 bases from V and 1 base from J, with 12 bases between. CDR3 sequence: CASRDNEFNYGYTF. DNA of the CDR3: TGTGCCAGCAGGGATAATGAATTTAACTATGGCTACACCTTC.

Many counts were recorded for this clonotype. The chain joins TRBV7-8 to TRBJ2-3, with D hard to call. The germline gives CDR1 SGHVS, CDR2 FQNEAQ. This CDR3 has 15 amino acids. V lost 5 bases, J lost 7 bases, and 19 bases lay in between. The CDR3 coding sequence is TGTGCCAGCAGCATAGGACGCCGGGCCCCACATACGCAGTATTTT. Its translation is CASSIGRRAPHTQYF. Variable domain in full (rest from reference TRBV7-8 and TRBJ2-3): GAGVSQSPRYKVAKRGQDVALRCDPISGHVSLFWYQQALGQGPEFLTYFQNEAQLDKSGLPSDRFFAERPEGSVSTLKIQRTQQEDSAVYLCASSIGRRAPHTQYFGPGTRLTVL.

This clonotype was picked up many times. The chain links TRBV6-5 to TRBJ2-7; D not certain. The CDR3 has 12 amino acids. V lost 5 bases, J lost 4 bases, and 9 bases lay in between. Germline V lookup: CDR1 MNHEY, CDR2 SVGAGI. In nucleotides, the CDR3 is TGTGCCAGCAGTCATGACGGATACGAGCAGTACTTC. Encoded protein: CASSHDGYEQYF.

This chain links TRBV7-8 with TRBJ2-1, with 7 bases matching TRBD2. CDR3 length: 15 amino acids. With 5 bases clipped from V and 5 bases from J, the junction kept 9 bases outside the gene matches. The germline gives CDR1 SGHVS, CDR2 FQNEAQ. CDR3: CASSLSEGGDNEQFF. The CDR3, as DNA: TGTGCCAGCAGCCTCTCGGAGGGAGGGGACAATGAGCAGTTCTTC.

This clonotype was counted only a few times. The genes are TRBV5-1 and TRBJ2-3; D is unclear. The germline V gene has CDR1 SGHRS and CDR2 YFSETQ. The CDR3 loop spans 11 amino acids. V lost 4 bases, J lost 8 bases, and 8 bases lay in between. CDR3 residues: CASSLLGTQYF. CDR3 coding DNA: TGCGCCAGCAGCCTCCTGGGTACGCAGTATTTT.

Many counts were recorded for this clonotype. The rearrangement links TRBV6-2 or TRBV6-3 to TRBJ2-7; tentative D call: TRBD1 (6 bases). CDR1 is MNHEY and CDR2 is SVGEGT in the germline V gene. The CDR3 extends over 14 amino acids. V was clipped by 6 bases and J by 1 base, with 13 bases between them. The CDR3 reads CASRNRDWSYEQYF. CDR3 sequence (DNA): TGTGCCAGCAGAAACAGGGATTGGTCCTACGAGCAGTACTTC.

A remark on this clonotype: This may stem from a read error, because a much larger clone lies one nucleotide away. The chain recombines TRBV9 with TRBJ2-2; maybe TRBD2 (5 bases). Germline loops: CDR1 SGDLS, CDR2 YYNGEE. There are 12 residues in the CDR3. Here the CDR3 DNA reads TGTGCCAGCAGCGTAGGAAACGGGGAGCTGGTTTTT. Protein: CASSVGNGELVF. Filled out from reference TRBV9 and TRBJ2-2, the complete variable domain reads DSGVTQTPKHLITATGQRVTLRCSPRSGDLSVYWYQQSLDQGLQFLIQYYNGEERAKGNILERFSAQQFPDLHSELNLSSLELGDSALYFCASSVGNGELVFGEGSRLTVL.

The rearrangement uses TRBV6-2 or TRBV6-3 and TRBJ2-7; 9 bases are a match to TRBD1. Germline V lookup: CDR1 MNHEY, CDR2 SVGEGT. The length of the CDR3 is 13 residues. Losses at the gene ends were 8 bases for V and 3 bases for J; bases not matched to a gene: 5. The DNA for the CDR3 is TGTGCCAGCGAGGGACAGGGTAACTACGAGCAGTACTTC. This codes for CASEGQGNYEQYF.

This clonotype was seen a few times. The rearrangement links TRBV11-2 to TRBJ2-7, with 7 bases aligning to TRBD1. CDR1 and CDR2 (germline): SGHAT, FQNNGV. V dropped 1 base and J dropped 3; count of bases not matched to a gene: 9. The CDR3 totals 16 residues. The CDR3 protein is CASSLGVGQANYEQYF. The DNA of the CDR3 is TGTGCCAGCAGCTTAGGGGTCGGACAGGCCAACTACGAGCAGTACTTC.

The chain is built from TRBV20-1 and TRBJ2-1, with TRBD1 matching 12 bases. In germline, CDR1 is DFQATT, CDR2 SNEGSKA (reference sequence). The J segment lost 8 bases and the V segment lost 3 bases, leaving 11 bases of the junction unmatched. The CDR3 totals 16 residues. Here the CDR3 reads CSARPLGTGGWDEQFF. The CDR3 DNA is TGCAGTGCTAGGCCTCTCGGGACAGGGGGCTGGGATGAGCAGTTCTTC.

The DNA of the CDR3 is TGTGCTAGTGGGTCGGACGCCTACGAGCAGTACTTC. This translates into CASGSDAYEQYF. This chain uses TRBV12-5 with TRBJ2-7, with no clear D. CDR3 size: 12 residues. Trimming removed 6 bases at V and 2 bases at J, with 8 bases between. Germline loops: CDR1 LGHNT, CDR2 FRNRAP.

This clonotype was recorded many times. The chain recombines TRBV12-3 or TRBV12-4 with TRBJ2-3, with 8 bases identical to TRBD2. The CDR3 runs to 15 residues. V trimming: 3 bases; J trimming: 3 bases; junction bases outside the gene matches: 5. In DNA form, the CDR3 reads TGTGCCAGCAGTTTGGGCGCTAGCGGGACAGATACGCAGTATTTT. It specifies CASSLGASGTDTQYF.

This clonotype has at least ten counts. The J gene is TRBJ2-1, the V gene TRBV5-1, with 7 bases aligning to TRBD1. The CDR3 has 16 residues. The junction had 7 bases not matched to a gene; V was cut back by 4 bases and J by 0 bases. Germline V gene data show CDR1 as SGHRS and CDR2 as YFSETQ. The CDR3 here is CASSKDRASSYNEQFF. CDR3 DNA: TGCGCCAGCAGCAAAGACAGGGCAAGCTCCTACAATGAGCAGTTCTTC.

The chain couples TRBV7-8 to TRBJ2-7; tentatively, D is TRBD2 (6 bases). Trimming stripped 6 bases from V and 5 bases from J, with 14 bases between. CDR1 SGHVS and CDR2 FQNEAQ come from the germline V gene. The CDR3 has 13 amino acids. The CDR3 DNA follows: TGTGCCAGCAGTTCGGGACTTCTGGACGAGCAGTACTTC. This translates into CASSSGLLDEQYF.

The rearrangement uses TRBV7-6 and TRBJ1-1; unclear D gene. There are 14 residues in the CDR3. V lost 1 base to trimming and J lost 3 bases, with 9 bases between them. Germline values: CDR1 SGHVS, CDR2 FNYEAQ. CDR3 DNA: TGTGCCAGCAGCTTAGACCTGTACCACACTGAAGCTTTCTTT. This codes for CASSLDLYHTEAFF.

The J gene is TRBJ1-6, the V gene TRBV11-2; unclear D gene. Trimming took off 0 bases at V and 9 bases at J, with 9 bases between the two ends. The CDR3 is 14 residues long. The germline CDR1 and CDR2 sequences are SGHAT and FQNNGV. The CDR3 reads CASSLDSGGSPLHF. The CDR3 nucleotides read TGTGCCAGCAGCTTAGATAGCGGAGGTTCACCCCTCCACTTT.

This clonotype was detected only a few times. This chain joins TRBV6-2 or TRBV6-3 and TRBJ1-5, with a tentative D call TRBD1 (6 bases). Trimming stripped 7 bases from V and 3 bases from J, with 10 bases between. Germline V gene lookup returns CDR1 MNHEY and CDR2 SVGEGT. The CDR3 spans 13 residues. CDR3 sequence (DNA): TGTGCCAGCACACCAGGGGTCAATCAGCCCCAGCATTTT. Encoded protein: CASTPGVNQPQHF.

The sample holds many counts of this clonotype. The gene calls are TRBV7-9 and TRBJ2-7; TRBD1 matches 7 bases. The CDR3 sequence is 14 residues long. The germline gives CDR1 SEHNR, CDR2 FQNEAQ (reference sequence). The trim removed 1 base at V and 2 bases at J, leaving 2 bases unmatched. The CDR3 here is CASSLVGQPYEQYF. CDR3 bases: TGTGCCAGCAGCTTAGTGGGACAGCCCTACGAGCAGTACTTC.

Only a few counts were recorded for this clonotype. CDR3 in amino acids: CASSSLTGGNEQFF. The CDR3 DNA is TGTGCCAGCAGCTCACTGACAGGGGGCAATGAGCAGTTCTTC. This chain connects TRBV27 to TRBJ2-1, with TRBD1 matching 9 bases. Germline trimming cut 6 bases from V and 6 bases from J; bases unmatched to any gene: 6. The CDR3 is 14 amino acids. The germline gives CDR1 MNHEY, CDR2 SMNVEV (reference sequence).

This clonotype was counted ten times or more. V gene TRBV7-9 combines with J gene TRBJ1-4; D perhaps matches TRBD1 (6 bases). The CDR3 contains 13 residues. Germline values: CDR1 SEHNR, CDR2 FQNEAQ (reference sequence). Trimming cost V 3 bases and J 8 bases, with 10 bases left between them. The chain's CDR3 is CASSLQGREKLFF. The CDR3 DNA reads as TGTGCCAGCAGCTTGCAGGGGAGAGAAAAACTGTTTTTT. Using reference TRBV7-9 and TRBJ1-4 for the parts outside the CDR3, the full variable domain is DTGVSQNPRHKITKRGQNVTFRCDPISEHNRLYWYRQTLGQGPEFLTYFQNEAQLEKSRLLSDRFSAERPKGSFSTLEIQRTEQGDSAMYLCASSLQGREKLFFGSGTQLSVL.

V and J are TRBV6-2 or TRBV6-3 and TRBJ2-4; TRBD1 is a possible D gene (6 bases). The CDR3 runs 13 residues. The V and J ends lost 6 bases and 8 bases respectively, with 14 bases between them. CDR1 MNHEY and CDR2 SVGEGT come from the germline V gene. CDR3 bases: TGTGCCAGCAGCGATAGCAGGGGAGACATTCAGTACTTC. Encoded protein: CASSDSRGDIQYF.